This note documents a single TCR beta chain sequence. Everyone who took part was about 18 to 90 years old, and they came from some 23 US areas. In assigning cohorts, the study relied on participant-reported clinical history. This sample stems from a study of blood T cell repertoires in COVID-19. Study context: The analysed material was cDNA or gDNA that came from T cells, B-cell-depleted T cells, or PBMCs.

Trimming took off 6 bases at V and 5 bases at J, with 14 bases between the two ends. The length of the CDR3 is 14 residues. The germline V gene has CDR1 LGHDT and CDR2 YNNKEL (reference sequence). Methods used by the authors: Amplification of reference gene primers was used by the study to estimate nucleated cell counts. Using immunoSEQ multiplex PCR, the repertoire was profiled, and TCRdb retains in-frame clones only, with some absent. V and J calls and clone size are those listed in that table; D and trimming were worked out from the DNA. Counted here are roughly 300,000 clones, around 84% occurring once; the ten biggest clones make up around 4.6%.

Input material: PBMCs or T cells enriched from blood (not recorded which). The gene calls are TRBV3-1 (or the pseudogene TRBV3-2) and TRBJ1-3; D remains unclear. This TCR came from a man aged 25-45 years who had recovered from COVID-19. The CDR3 sequence is CASSKEGIRNTIYF. The CDR3 DNA sequence: TGTGCCAGCAGTAAAGAGGGTATACGAAACACCATATATTTT.